This T cell receptor (beta chain) was identified in a study of shared clonotypes between healthy human individuals. Study-level background: With ages of 18 to 49, the donors were a couple of women and three men.

Trimming removed 4 bases from V and 0 bases from J; junction bases left unmatched: 5. There are 15 residues in the CDR3. CDR1 PRHDT and CDR2 FYEKMQ come from the germline V gene (reference sequence). Per the study methods: ImmunoSEQ output lacked quality scores and full-length reads, limiting matched filtering. Here immunoSEQ multiplex PCR was the method, and the copy in TCRdb shows in-frame clones only, minus some. The D gene and trimming were derived from the DNA, and the V and J assignments and clone size from that table. The sample includes some 2 million clones, approximately 94% of them seen just once. Study-level results: Naive subsets, compared against memory subsets, generally had larger estimated richness values.

CD45RO-negative CD8 cells positively selected for CCR7 made up the naive population, which excluded terminally differentiated effector memory CD45RA+ cells. This clone was picked up one time. Its antigen is not identified. This rearrangement joins TRBV13 to TRBJ2-5; TRBD1 matches 7 bases. The sequence derives from a man younger than 35 in good health. Sample: naive CD8+ T cells sorted from blood. CDR3 nucleotide sequence: TGTGCCAGCAGCTCAATAGACAGGGACCAAGAGACCCAGTACTTC. Residues: CASSSIDRDQETQYF.